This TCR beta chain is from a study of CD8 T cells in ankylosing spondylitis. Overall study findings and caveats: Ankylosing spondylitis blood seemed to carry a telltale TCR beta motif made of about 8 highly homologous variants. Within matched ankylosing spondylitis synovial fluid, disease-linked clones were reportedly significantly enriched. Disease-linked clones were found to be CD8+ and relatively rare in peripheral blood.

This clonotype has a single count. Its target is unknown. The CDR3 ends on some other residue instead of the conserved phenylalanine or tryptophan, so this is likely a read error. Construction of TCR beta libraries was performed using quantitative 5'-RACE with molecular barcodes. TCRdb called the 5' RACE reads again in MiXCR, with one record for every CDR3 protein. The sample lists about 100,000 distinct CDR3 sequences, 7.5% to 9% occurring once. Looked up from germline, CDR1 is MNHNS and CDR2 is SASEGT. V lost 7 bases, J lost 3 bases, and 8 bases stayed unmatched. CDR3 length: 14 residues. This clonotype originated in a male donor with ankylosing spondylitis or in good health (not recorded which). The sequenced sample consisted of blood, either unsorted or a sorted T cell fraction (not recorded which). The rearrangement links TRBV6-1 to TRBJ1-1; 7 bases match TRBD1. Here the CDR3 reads CASTTTGRDTEAFS. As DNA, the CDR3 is TGTGCCAGCACCACGACAGGGAGGGACACTGAAGCTTTCTCT.